Below, 7 T cell receptor beta chains from the same sample are listed, as sequenced in a study of blood T cell repertoires in COVID-19. Profiled with immunoSEQ multiplex PCR; TCRdb holds only in-frame clones, not every one. The sample consists of approximately 240,000 clones, less than 90% of them appearing once. Sequencing was carried out using peripheral blood. Receptor source: a woman aged 60 to 75 who had recovered from COVID-19.

The chain recombines TRBV6-1 with TRBJ2-7; a possible D gene is TRBD1 (5 bases). The CDR3 spans 13 residues. Trimming cost V 3 bases and J 2 bases, with 8 bases left between them. Per germline, CDR1 MNHNS and CDR2 SASEGT. The CDR3 DNA is TGTGCCAGCAGTGACAGGGTTACCTACGAGCAGTACTTC. Its protein is CASSDRVTYEQYF.

The chain recombines TRBV4-3 with TRBJ1-2; the match to TRBD1 covers 10 bases. CDR1 LGHNA and CDR2 YSLEER come from the germline V gene. Trimming removed 1 base from V and 5 bases from J; junction bases left unmatched: 4. The CDR3 runs 15 residues. This CDR3 reads CASSQGTGGLYGYTF. CDR3 coding DNA: TGCGCCAGCAGCCAAGGGACAGGGGGTTTGTATGGCTACACCTTC.

The chain has TRBV5-1 and TRBJ2-3; D might be TRBD2 (6 bases). This CDR3 contains 16 residues. Germline-derived CDR1 and CDR2 are SGHRS and YFSETQ. Trimming cost V 4 bases and J 2 bases, with 17 bases left between them. The CDR3 spells CASSVGSGRTTDTQYF. In DNA, the CDR3 is TGCGCCAGCAGCGTCGGGAGCGGAAGAACCACAGATACGCAGTATTTT.

This chain uses TRBV9 with TRBJ2-1; 10 bases line up with TRBD2. The CDR3 runs to 15 residues. J gave up 5 bases and V 5 bases, and 7 bases lay outside the gene matches. Germline V lookup: CDR1 SGDLS, CDR2 YYNGEE. The chain's CDR3 is CASSDSGGSNNEQFF. CDR3 coding DNA: TGTGCCAGCAGTGATAGCGGGGGGAGTAACAATGAGCAGTTCTTC.

The V call is TRBV5-4, the J call TRBJ1-1; D uncertain. V lost 5 bases and J 0 bases, leaving 8 bases between the germline ends. The CDR3 has 13 amino acids. CDR1 and CDR2 from the germline V gene are SGHNT and YYREEE (reference sequence). CDR3 loop: CASRPDLNTEAFF. The DNA for the CDR3 is TGTGCCAGCAGGCCCGACTTGAACACTGAAGCTTTCTTT.

The chain links TRBV5-1 to TRBJ1-1; TRBD1 agrees at 10 bases. CDR3 length: 14 residues. V dropped 4 bases and J dropped 4; count of bases not matched to a gene: 4. Germline V CDR1 and CDR2: SGHRS, YFSETQ. The chain's CDR3 is CASSRQGAGTEAFF. The CDR3 DNA is TGCGCCAGCAGCAGACAGGGGGCTGGCACTGAAGCTTTCTTT.

This clone was seen just once. The V and J genes are TRBV9 and TRBJ1-1; TRBD1 matches at 7 bases. V shed 7 bases, J shed 4 bases, and the junction held 4 bases outside the gene matches. This CDR3 comprises 12 residues. CDR1 is SGDLS, CDR2 YYNGEE, per germline. CDR3 in DNA: TGTGCCAGCGGAGACAGGGTCACTGAAGCTTTCTTT. Protein sequence: CASGDRVTEAFF.